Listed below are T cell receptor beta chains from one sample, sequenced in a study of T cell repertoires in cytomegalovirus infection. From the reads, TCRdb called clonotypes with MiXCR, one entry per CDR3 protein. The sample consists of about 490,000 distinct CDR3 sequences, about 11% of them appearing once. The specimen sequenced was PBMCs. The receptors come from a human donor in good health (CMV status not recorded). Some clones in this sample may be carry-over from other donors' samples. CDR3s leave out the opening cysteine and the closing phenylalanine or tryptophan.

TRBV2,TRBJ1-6,ASSPVGEYSPLH
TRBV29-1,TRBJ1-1,SGTLNTEAF
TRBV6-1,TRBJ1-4,ASRNGGRGNEKLF
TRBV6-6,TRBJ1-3,ASSYSYRKTSGNTIY
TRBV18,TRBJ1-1,ASSRDKVSAEAF
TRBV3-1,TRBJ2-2,ASNSPPDTGELF
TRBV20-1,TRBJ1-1,SAISMNTEAF
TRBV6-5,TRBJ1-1,ASSYSPSGYTEAF
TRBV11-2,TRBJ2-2,ASSRGRTNTGELF
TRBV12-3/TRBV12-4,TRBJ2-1,ASSFQSGSNEQF
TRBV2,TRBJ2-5,ASTGSSSQTQY
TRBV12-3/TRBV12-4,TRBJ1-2,ASSVGRGNYGYT